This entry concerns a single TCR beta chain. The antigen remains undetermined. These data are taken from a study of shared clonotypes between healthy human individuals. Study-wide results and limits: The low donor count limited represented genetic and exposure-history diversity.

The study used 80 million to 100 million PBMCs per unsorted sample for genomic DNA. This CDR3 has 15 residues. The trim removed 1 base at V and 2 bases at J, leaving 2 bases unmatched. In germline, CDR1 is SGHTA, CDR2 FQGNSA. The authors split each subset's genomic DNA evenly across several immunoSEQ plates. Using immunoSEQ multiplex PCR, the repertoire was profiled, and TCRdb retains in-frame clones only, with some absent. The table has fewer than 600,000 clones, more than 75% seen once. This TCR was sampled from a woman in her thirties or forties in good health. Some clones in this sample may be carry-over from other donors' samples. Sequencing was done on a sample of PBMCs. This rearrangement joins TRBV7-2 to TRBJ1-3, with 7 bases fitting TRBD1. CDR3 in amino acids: CASSLVTGAGNTIYF. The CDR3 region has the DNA TGTGCCAGCAGCTTAGTTACAGGGGCTGGAAACACCATATATTTT.